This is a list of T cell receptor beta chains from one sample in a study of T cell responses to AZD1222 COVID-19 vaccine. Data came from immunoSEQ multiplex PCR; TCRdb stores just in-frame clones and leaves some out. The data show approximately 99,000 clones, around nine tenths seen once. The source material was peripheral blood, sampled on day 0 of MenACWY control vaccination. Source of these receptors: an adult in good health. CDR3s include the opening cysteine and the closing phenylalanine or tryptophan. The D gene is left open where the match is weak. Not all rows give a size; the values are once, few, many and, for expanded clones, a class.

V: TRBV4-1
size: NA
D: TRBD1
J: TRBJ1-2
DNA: TGCGCCAGCAGACCGACAGGGAGATGGTATGGCTACACCTTC
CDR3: CASRPTGRWYGYTF

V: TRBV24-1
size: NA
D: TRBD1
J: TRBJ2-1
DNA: TGTGCCACCAGTGATTTGGGGACAGGGATGGGCAATGAGCAGTTCTTC
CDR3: CATSDLGTGMGNEQFF

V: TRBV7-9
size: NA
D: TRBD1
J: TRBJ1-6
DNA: TGTGCCAGCAGCTCCGGGACAGGGAGTTCACCCCTCCACTTT
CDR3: CASSSGTGSSPLHF

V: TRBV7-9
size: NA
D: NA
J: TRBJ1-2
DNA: TGTGCCAGCAGCTTAGGGCAGGCAGATATCAGGGGCTACACCTTC
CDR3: CASSLGQADIRGYTF

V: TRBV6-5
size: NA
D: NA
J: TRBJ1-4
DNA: TGTGCCAGCCGGCTCCGAAATGAAAAACTGTTTTTT
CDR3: CASRLRNEKLFF

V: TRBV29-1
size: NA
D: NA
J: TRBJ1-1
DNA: TGCAGCGTTGAAGCCCCGGGGGGGACGGGCCGAGTTTACACTGAAGCTTTCTTT
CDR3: CSVEAPGGTGRVYTEAFF

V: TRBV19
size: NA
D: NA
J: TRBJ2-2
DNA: TGTGCCAGTAGTATAGCTCAGCGGGTCACCGGGGAGCTGTTTTTT
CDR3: CASSIAQRVTGELFF

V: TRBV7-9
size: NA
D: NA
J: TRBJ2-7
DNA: TGTGCCAGCAGTTCCCCGGGCGGAGCCTACGAGCAGTACTTC
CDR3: CASSSPGGAYEQYF

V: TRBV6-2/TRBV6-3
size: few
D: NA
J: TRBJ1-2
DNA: TGTGCCAGCAGTGTTGTGGACGCCAACGCACCTTATGGCTACACCTTC
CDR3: CASSVVDANAPYGYTF

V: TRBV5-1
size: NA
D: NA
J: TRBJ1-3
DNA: TGCGCCAGCCGTCCAACCACTGAAAACACCATATATTTT
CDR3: CASRPTTENTIYF

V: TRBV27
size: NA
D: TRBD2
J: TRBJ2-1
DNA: TGTGCCAGCAGACGGGGGGGCATCAACAATGAGCAGTTCTTC
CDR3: CASRRGGINNEQFF

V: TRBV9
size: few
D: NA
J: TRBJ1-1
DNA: TGTGCCAGCAGCGTAGCCGTGAACACTGAAGCTTTCTTT
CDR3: CASSVAVNTEAFF

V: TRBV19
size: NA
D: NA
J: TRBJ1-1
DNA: TGTGCCAGTAGTCGGGGTCCTGAAGCTTTCTTT
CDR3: CASSRGPEAFF

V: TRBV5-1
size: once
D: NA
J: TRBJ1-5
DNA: TGCGCCAGCAGCTTAGGACGGCCGAATCAGCCCCAGCATTTT
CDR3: CASSLGRPNQPQHF

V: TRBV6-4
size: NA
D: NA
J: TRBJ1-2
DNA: TGTGCCAGCAGTGACTCGAACAGCTATGGCTACACCTTC
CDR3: CASSDSNSYGYTF

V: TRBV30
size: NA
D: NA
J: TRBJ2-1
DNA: TGTGCCTGGAGTGTACTATGGCTAGGCGGCAATGAGCAGTTCTTC
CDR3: CAWSVLWLGGNEQFF

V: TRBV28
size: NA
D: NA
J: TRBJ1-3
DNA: TGTGCCAGCAGTCCCCGGTCCGTTGATATTGGAAACACCATATATTTT
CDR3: CASSPRSVDIGNTIYF

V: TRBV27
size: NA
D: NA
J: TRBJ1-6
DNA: TGTGCCAGCACCGCCTCGTATGGGGAGGCCAATTCACCCCTCCACTTT
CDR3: CASTASYGEANSPLHF

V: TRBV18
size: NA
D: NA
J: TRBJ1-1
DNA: TGTGCCAGCTCACCAGCGGTTATGAGCACTGAAGCTTTCTTT
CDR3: CASSPAVMSTEAFF

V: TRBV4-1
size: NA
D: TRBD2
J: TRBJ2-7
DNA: TGCGCCAGCAGCCAAGAGGGGGTAGCGGGGGAGTCCTACGAGCAGTACTTC
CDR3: CASSQEGVAGESYEQYF

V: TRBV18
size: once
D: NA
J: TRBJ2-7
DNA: TGTGCCAGCTCACCAGGGGTGGAGCAGTACTTC
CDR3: CASSPGVEQYF

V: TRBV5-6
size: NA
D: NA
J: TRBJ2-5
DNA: TGTGCCAGCAGCATCCAAGAGACCCAGTACTTC
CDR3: CASSIQETQYF

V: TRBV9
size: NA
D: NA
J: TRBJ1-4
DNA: TGTGCCAGCAGCCCGGGGGGGGTAATACACCGAATTACAGAAAAACTGTTTTTT
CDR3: CASSPGGVIHRITEKLFF

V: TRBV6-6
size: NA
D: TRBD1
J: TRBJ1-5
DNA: TGTGCCAGCAGGTCCCCGGACAGGGGGGAAGTGGCCCAGCATTTT
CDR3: CASRSPDRGEVAQHF

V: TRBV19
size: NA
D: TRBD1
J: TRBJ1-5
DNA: TGTGCCAGTAGTTCTCGAGGGACAGCCAATCAGCCCCAGCATTTT
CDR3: CASSSRGTANQPQHF

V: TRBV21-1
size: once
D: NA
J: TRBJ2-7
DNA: TGTGCCAGCAGTTCCGGGACAACCAGCTACGAGCAGTACTTC
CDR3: CASSSGTTSYEQYF

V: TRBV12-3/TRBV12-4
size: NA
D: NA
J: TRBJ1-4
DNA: TGTGCCAGCAGTTTAGGGTGGGAAAAACTGTTTTTT
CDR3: CASSLGWEKLFF

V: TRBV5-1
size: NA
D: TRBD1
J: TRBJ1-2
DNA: TGCGCCAGCAGCTTAGGCAGGGGGCTCGGCGGCTACACCTTC
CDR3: CASSLGRGLGGYTF

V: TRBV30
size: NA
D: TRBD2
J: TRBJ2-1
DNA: TGTGCCTGGAGTGGTTCTAGCGGGGGCTACAATGAGCAGTTCTTC
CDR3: CAWSGSSGGYNEQFF

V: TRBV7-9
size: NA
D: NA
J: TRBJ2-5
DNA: TGTGCCAGCAGCTTAGCCCCCAGGTTGGGTGAGACCCAGTACTTC
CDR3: CASSLAPRLGETQYF

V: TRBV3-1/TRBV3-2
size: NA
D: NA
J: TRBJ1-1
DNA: TGTGCCAGCAGCCAAGAGTCAGGGACTGAAGCTTTCTTT
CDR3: CASSQESGTEAFF

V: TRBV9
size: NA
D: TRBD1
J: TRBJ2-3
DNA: TGTGCCAGCAGCGTACAGGGGGCGGTGGCAGATACGCAGTATTTT
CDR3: CASSVQGAVADTQYF

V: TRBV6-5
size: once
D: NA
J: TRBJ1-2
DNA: TGTGCCAGCAGTCCGGGGGTCCAGATCTATGGCTACACCTTC
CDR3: CASSPGVQIYGYTF

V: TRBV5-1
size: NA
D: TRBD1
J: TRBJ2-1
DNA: TGCGCCAGCACCGGGACAGGGGGAAACAATGAGCAGTTCTTC
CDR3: CASTGTGGNNEQFF

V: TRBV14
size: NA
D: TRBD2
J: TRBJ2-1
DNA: TGTGCCAGCAGCCAAGTGTTTAGCGGGGGGATCTCGGGGAATGAGCAGTTCTTC
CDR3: CASSQVFSGGISGNEQFF

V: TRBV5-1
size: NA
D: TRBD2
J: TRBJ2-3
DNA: TGCGCCAGCAGCTGGGGGGGACTAGGCACAGATACGCAGTATTTT
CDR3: CASSWGGLGTDTQYF

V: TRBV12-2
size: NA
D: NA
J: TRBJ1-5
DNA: TGTGCAAGTCGCTCGCAGACCTATAGCAATCAGCCCCAGCATTTT
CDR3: CASRSQTYSNQPQHF

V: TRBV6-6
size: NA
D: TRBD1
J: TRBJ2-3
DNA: TGTGCCAGCAGTTACCCGGACAGGGCCCCAGATACGCAGTATTTT
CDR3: CASSYPDRAPDTQYF

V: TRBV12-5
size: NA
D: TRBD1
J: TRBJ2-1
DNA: TGTGCTAGTGGTTTGGGGGACAGGGGCGATGAGCAGTTCTTC
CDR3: CASGLGDRGDEQFF

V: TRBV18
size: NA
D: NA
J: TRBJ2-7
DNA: TGTGCCAGCTCACTACAGGGTACCTACGAGCAGTACTTC
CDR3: CASSLQGTYEQYF

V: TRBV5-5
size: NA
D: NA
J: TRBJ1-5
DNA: TGTGCCAGCAGCTTGGCCGGGGGGGCAGCTCAGCCCCAGCATTTT
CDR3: CASSLAGGAAQPQHF